The 7 T cell receptor beta chains given below trace back to one sample, sequenced in a study of identical twins. MiXCR, applied by TCRdb to the 5' RACE reads, yields one record per CDR3 protein. The data hold roughly 240,000 distinct CDR3 sequences, with 6% to 8.5% observed a single time. These data were also reused for a study on yellow fever vaccine responses in identical twins.

The sequencing sample was made of CD8+ T cells sorted from blood. Source of these receptors: a woman aged 18-29 years in good health.

This clonotype was observed many times. The chain is built from TRBV4-1 and TRBJ1-1; maybe TRBD1 (6 bases). V gave up 2 bases and J gave up 2 bases, with 9 bases separating them. The germline gives CDR1 MGHRA, CDR2 YSYEKL. The CDR3 totals 14 residues. DNA for the CDR3: TGCGCCAGCAGCCAAAGGACAGTTAACACTGAAGCTTTCTTT. Translating it yields CASSQRTVNTEAFF.

This clonotype was counted a few times. The chain uses TRBV4-1 and TRBJ2-5; the D call may be TRBD1 or TRBD2 (6 bases each). Trimming shortened V by 2 bases and J by 2 bases, and 9 bases separated the two germline ends. This CDR3 region has 14 residues. Per the germline V gene, CDR1 is MGHRA and CDR2 is YSYEKL. In nucleotides, the CDR3 is TGCGCCAGCAGCCAAAGGAGGGGGCAAGAGACCCAGTACTTC. This gives the protein CASSQRRGQETQYF.

This chain uses TRBV7-7 with TRBJ2-1; 10 bases are shared with TRBD1. Per the germline V gene, CDR1 is SSHAT and CDR2 is FNYEAQ (reference sequence). J lost 6 bases, V lost 5 bases, and 7 bases had no gene match. This CDR3 comprises 15 residues. The chain's CDR3 is CASSQGQGLINEQFF. CDR3 nucleotides: TGTGCCAGCAGCCAGGGACAGGGGTTGATCAATGAGCAGTTCTTC. The variable domain in full, with the rest retrieved from reference TRBV7-7 and TRBJ2-1, is GAGVSQSPRYKVTKRGQDVTLRCDPISSHATLYWYQQALGQGPEFLTYFNYEAQPDKSGLPSDRFSAERPEGSISTLTIQRTEQRDSAMYRCASSQGQGLINEQFFGPGTRLTVL.

This clonotype was found a few times. The CDR3 here is CASSVLSGANVLTF. In DNA, the CDR3 is TGTGCCAGCAGCGTATTGTCTGGGGCCAACGTCCTGACTTTC. The chain links TRBV9 to TRBJ2-6; unclear D gene. The CDR3 is 14 amino acids. In germline, CDR1 is SGDLS, CDR2 YYNGEE. V was cut by 1 base and J by 1 base, with 3 bases left in between.

V gene TRBV4-1 combines with J gene TRBJ2-2; the D is unclear. This CDR3 is 16 amino acids long. Looked up from germline, CDR1 is MGHRA and CDR2 is YSYEKL. Trimming took off 0 bases at V and 4 bases at J, with 12 bases between the two ends. The CDR3 sequence is CASSQEPTGGTGELFF. The CDR3 region has the DNA TGCGCCAGCAGCCAAGAGCCGACGGGTGGCACCGGGGAGCTGTTTTTT.

The table lists this clonotype with a few counts. J is TRBJ1-5 and V is TRBV6-5; D not certain. Germline CDR1 is MNHEY and CDR2 is SVGAGI. The CDR3 extends over 17 amino acids. V dropped 0 bases and J dropped 4 bases, with 16 bases sitting between them. The CDR3 DNA sequence: TGTGCCAGCAGTTACTCTCCCCCGGGCGGAATAAATCAGCCCCAGCATTTT. This gives the protein CASSYSPPGGINQPQHF.

In its sample, this clonotype was seen many times. This sequence joins TRBV9 and TRBJ2-7, with 9 bases that match TRBD1. Germline values: CDR1 SGDLS, CDR2 YYNGEE. The CDR3 has 16 residues. V dropped 0 bases and J dropped 3; count of bases not matched to a gene: 7. CDR3 sequence (DNA): TGTGCCAGCAGCGTAGACGGGACAGGGCGATTCTACGAGCAGTACGTC. It codes for CASSVDGTGRFYEQYV.